The 18 T cell receptor beta chains below come from one sample, sequenced in a study of blood T cell repertoires in COVID-19. The method was immunoSEQ multiplex PCR; TCRdb's version includes in-frame clones alone and lacks a portion of them. Among some 180,000 clones, 80% were seen once, and the ten largest hold approximately 6.9%. Input material: peripheral blood. These receptors originate from a man aged 55 to 70 with acute or convalescent COVID-19.

This clone was counted a few times. This chain connects TRBV10-2 to TRBJ1-5; 10 nucleotides line up with TRBD1. This CDR3 is built from 13 residues. The germline gives CDR1 WSHSY, CDR2 SAAADI. Trimming removed 5 bases from V and 9 bases from J; junction bases left unmatched: 4. The CDR3 loop is CASSPGQGPPQHF. In nucleotides, the CDR3 is TGCGCCAGCAGTCCGGGACAGGGGCCGCCCCAGCATTTT.

This clone is a singleton in its sample. The J gene is TRBJ1-3, the V gene TRBV6-5; 8 positions match TRBD1. The CDR3 is 14 amino acids. The ends lost 5 bases at V and 1 base at J; junction bases unmatched: 1. Germline values: CDR1 MNHEY, CDR2 SVGAGI. The CDR3 spells CASSRQGSGNTIYF. The CDR3 nucleotides read TGTGCCAGCAGTAGACAGGGGTCTGGAAACACCATATATTTT.

This rearrangement joins TRBV2 to TRBJ1-3; no reliable D call. Looked up from germline, CDR1 is SNHLY and CDR2 is FYNNEI. This CDR3 is 13 amino acids long. Trimming stripped 2 bases from V and 11 bases from J, with 13 bases between. The CDR3 protein is CASSEREVNSIYF. The CDR3 DNA follows: TGTGCCAGCAGTGAACGGGAAGTGAACTCCATATATTTT.

The rearrangement joins TRBV5-6 to TRBJ1-3, with a tentative D call TRBD1 (6 bases). Germline assignment: CDR1 SGHDT and CDR2 YYEEEE. Deletions cut 1 base from V and 7 bases from J, with 15 bases between. The CDR3 extends over 15 amino acids. CDR3 protein: CASSLSRGATNTIYF. The CDR3 nucleotides read TGTGCCAGCAGCTTGAGTCGGGGGGCAACGAACACCATATATTTT. Using reference TRBV5-6 and TRBJ1-3 for the parts outside the CDR3, the full variable domain is DAGVTQSPTHLIKTRGQQVTLRCSPKSGHDTVSWYQQALGQGPQFIFQYYEEEERQRGNFPDRFSGHQFPNYSSELNVNALLLGDSALYLCASSLSRGATNTIYFGEGSWLTVV.

This chain joins TRBV6-5 and TRBJ1-2; D may be TRBD1 (6 bases). The V and J ends lost 4 bases and 5 bases respectively, with 20 bases between them. Germline V gene sequence: CDR1 MNHEY, CDR2 SVGAGI. This CDR3 has 16 amino acids. For the CDR3, the DNA is TGTGCCAGCAGTTCCACTTTACAGGGAGCGCCTTATGGCTACACCTTC. This translates into CASSSTLQGAPYGYTF.

V usage is TRBV5-5 and J usage is TRBJ2-5, with TRBD1 matching over 9 bases. Germline values: CDR1 SGHKS, CDR2 YYEKEE (reference sequence). With 4 bases clipped from V and 3 bases from J, the junction kept 10 bases outside the gene matches. The CDR3 runs to 16 residues. CDR3 DNA sequence: TGTGCCAGCAGCCCACTGGACAGGGGTTATAAAGAGACCCAGTACTTC. This encodes CASSPLDRGYKETQYF.

This clone was recorded only once. In DNA form, the CDR3 reads TGTGCCAGCAGCTTATTACAGGGACGGAATGAAAAACTGTTTTTT. This translates into CASSLLQGRNEKLFF. This chain uses TRBV7-9 with TRBJ1-4; possibly TRBD1 for D (6 bases). Trimming stripped 2 bases from V and 5 bases from J, with 12 bases between. Germline V CDR1 and CDR2: SEHNR, FQNEAQ (reference sequence). The CDR3 has 15 residues.

The chain has TRBV12-3 or TRBV12-4 and TRBJ2-2, with D unresolved. The CDR3 is 12 amino acids. V lost 7 bases and J 1 base, leaving 4 bases between the germline ends. CDR3 region: CASTMNTGELFF. CDR3 nucleotides: TGTGCCAGCACAATGAACACCGGGGAGCTGTTTTTT.

The chain couples TRBV29-1 to TRBJ2-3, with TRBD2 identical over 14 bases. Trimming took 5 bases from V and 2 from J; bases not matched to a gene: 12. Germline V gene sequence: CDR1 SQVTM, CDR2 ANQGSEA. This CDR3 has 18 amino acids. The DNA of the CDR3 is TGCAGCGTTATTGTTTTCGGACTAGCGGGAGGATCCACAGATACGCAGTATTTT. Its translation is CSVIVFGLAGGSTDTQYF.

V and J are TRBV5-1 and TRBJ2-3; TRBD2 might be the D (5 bases). Looked up from germline, CDR1 is SGHRS and CDR2 is YFSETQ. Trimming removed 2 bases at V and 0 bases at J, with 13 bases between. This CDR3 is built from 16 residues. CDR3 DNA: TGCGCCAGCAGCTTCGAGGGTCCGGCGAGCACAGATACGCAGTATTTT. Translated: CASSFEGPASTDTQYF.

This clone appeared a few times. In nucleotides, the CDR3 is TGTGCCAGCAGCCCCAGTAGGGGAGGCTACAATGAGCAGTTCTTC. Residues: CASSPSRGGYNEQFF. The gene calls are TRBV7-2 and TRBJ2-1; D may be TRBD2 (6 bases). The ends were cut back, 5 bases at V and 3 bases at J, with 14 bases in the middle. Germline CDR1 is SGHTA and CDR2 is FQGNSA. The CDR3 is 15 amino acids.

The CDR3 sequence: CASSPTQVSSYEQYF. CDR3 sequence (DNA): TGTGCCAGCAGTCCCACACAGGTTAGCTCCTACGAGCAGTACTTC. The rearrangement joins TRBV6-6 to TRBJ2-7; D is possibly TRBD1 (5 bases). The germline V gene encodes CDR1 MNHNY and CDR2 SVGAGI (reference sequence). V shed 5 bases and J shed 0 bases, with 14 bases lying between them. This CDR3 has 15 residues.

This chain uses TRBV15 with TRBJ2-1, with TRBD1 matching over 10 bases. The germline V gene has CDR1 LNHNV and CDR2 YYDKDF (reference sequence). V was pared by 0 bases and J by 6 bases, with 2 bases of the junction left unmatched. This CDR3 spans 15 amino acids. In DNA form, the CDR3 reads TGTGCCACCAGCAGAGATAGGGACAGGGGCAATGAGCAGTTCTTC. Translating gives CATSRDRDRGNEQFF.

The rearrangement uses TRBV24-1 and TRBJ2-3; 8 positions match TRBD2. The CDR3 is 17 residues long. Germline V gene lookup returns CDR1 KGHDR and CDR2 SFDVKD. V was pared by 2 bases and J by 0 bases, with 6 bases of the junction left unmatched. The CDR3 DNA follows: TGTGCCACCAGTGATTCTAAACTAGCGGAGAGCACAGATACGCAGTATTTT. Its protein is CATSDSKLAESTDTQYF.

The chain recombines TRBV12-3 or TRBV12-4 with TRBJ1-1, with a tentative D call TRBD1 (5 bases). CDR3 size: 13 residues. Trimming removed 3 bases from V and 11 bases from J, with 16 bases in between. CDR3: CASSLGQGMQAFF. DNA for the CDR3: TGTGCCAGCAGTTTGGGGCAGGGCATGCAGGCTTTCTTT.

J is TRBJ2-1 and V is TRBV7-2, with D hard to call. This CDR3 contains 14 residues. V shed 2 bases and J shed 4 bases, with 9 bases lying between them. CDR1 is SGHTA, CDR2 FQGNSA, per germline. CDR3: CASSLSWQYNEQFF. As DNA, the CDR3 is TGTGCCAGCAGCTTATCGTGGCAGTACAATGAGCAGTTCTTC.

The rearrangement links TRBV6-4 to TRBJ1-3; 10 bases agree with TRBD1. V trimming: 6 bases; J trimming: 2 bases; junction bases outside the gene matches: 10. This CDR3 region has 17 residues. Germline V gene sequence: CDR1 MRHNA, CDR2 SNTAGT. CDR3 protein: CASSFILGQGAGNTIYF. CDR3 sequence (DNA): TGTGCCAGCAGCTTTATTCTCGGACAGGGGGCTGGAAACACCATATATTTT.

V usage is TRBV9 and J usage is TRBJ2-1, with 8 bases aligning to TRBD2. The CDR3 sequence is 15 residues long. Trimming removed 3 bases from V and 0 bases from J; junction bases left unmatched: 2. Germline V lookup: CDR1 SGDLS, CDR2 YYNGEE. This CDR3 is CASSASGGSYNEQFF. The CDR3 coding sequence is TGTGCCAGCAGCGCCAGCGGGGGCTCCTACAATGAGCAGTTCTTC.